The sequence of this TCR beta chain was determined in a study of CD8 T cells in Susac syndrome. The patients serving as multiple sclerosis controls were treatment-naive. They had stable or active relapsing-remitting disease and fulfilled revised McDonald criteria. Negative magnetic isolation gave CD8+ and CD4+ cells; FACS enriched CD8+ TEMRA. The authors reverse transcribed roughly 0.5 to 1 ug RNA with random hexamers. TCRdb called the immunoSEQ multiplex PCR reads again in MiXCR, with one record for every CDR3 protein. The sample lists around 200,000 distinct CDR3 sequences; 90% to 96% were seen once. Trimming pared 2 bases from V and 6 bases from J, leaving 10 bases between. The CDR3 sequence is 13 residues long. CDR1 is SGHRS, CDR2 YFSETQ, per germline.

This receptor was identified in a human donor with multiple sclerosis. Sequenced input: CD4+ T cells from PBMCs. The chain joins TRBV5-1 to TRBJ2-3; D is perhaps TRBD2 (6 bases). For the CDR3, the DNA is TGCGCCAGCAGCTTACTAGGAGGGGATACGCAGTATTTT. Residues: CASSLLGGDTQYF. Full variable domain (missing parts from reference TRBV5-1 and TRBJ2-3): KAGVTQTPRYLIKTRGQQVTLSCSPISGHRSVSWYQQTPGQGLQFLFEYFSETQRNKGNFPGRFSGRQFSNSRSEMNVSTLELGDSALYLCASSLLGGDTQYFGPGTRLTVL.